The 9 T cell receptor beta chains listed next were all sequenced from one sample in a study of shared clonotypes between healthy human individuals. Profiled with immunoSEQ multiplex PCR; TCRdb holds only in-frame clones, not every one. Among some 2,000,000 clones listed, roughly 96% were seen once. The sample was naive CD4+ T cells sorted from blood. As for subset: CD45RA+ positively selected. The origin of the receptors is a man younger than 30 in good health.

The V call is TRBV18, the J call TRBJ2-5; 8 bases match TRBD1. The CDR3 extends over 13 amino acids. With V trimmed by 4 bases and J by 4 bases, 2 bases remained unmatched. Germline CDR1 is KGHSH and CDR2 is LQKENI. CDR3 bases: TGTGCCAGCTCACGGACAGGGTCAGAGACCCAGTACTTC. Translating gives CASSRTGSETQYF.

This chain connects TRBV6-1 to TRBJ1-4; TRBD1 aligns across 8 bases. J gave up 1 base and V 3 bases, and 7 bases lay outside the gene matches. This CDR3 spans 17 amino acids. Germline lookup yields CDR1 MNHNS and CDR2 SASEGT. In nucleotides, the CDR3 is TGTGCCAGCAGTGATGAAGACAGGGGTTTAACTAATGAAAAACTGTTTTTT. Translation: CASSDEDRGLTNEKLFF.

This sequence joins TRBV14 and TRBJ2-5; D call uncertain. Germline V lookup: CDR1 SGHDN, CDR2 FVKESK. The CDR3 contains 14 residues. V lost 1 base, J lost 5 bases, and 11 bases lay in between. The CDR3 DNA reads TGTGCCAGCAGCCAAGCCCGAGTTTCGGAGACCCAGTACTTC. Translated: CASSQARVSETQYF. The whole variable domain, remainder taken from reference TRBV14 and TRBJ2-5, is EAGVTQFPSHSVIEKGQTVTLRCDPISGHDNLYWYRRVMGKEIKFLLHFVKESKQDESGMPNNRFLAERTGGTYSTLKVQPAELEDSGVYFCASSQARVSETQYFGPGTRLLVL.

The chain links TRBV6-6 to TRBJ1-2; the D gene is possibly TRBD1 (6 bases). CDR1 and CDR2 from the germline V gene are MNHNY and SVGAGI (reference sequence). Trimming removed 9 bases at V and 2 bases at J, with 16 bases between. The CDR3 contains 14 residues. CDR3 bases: TGTGCCAGTGGATCGGGGGGGCCGAACTATGGCTACACCTTC. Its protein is CASGSGGPNYGYTF.

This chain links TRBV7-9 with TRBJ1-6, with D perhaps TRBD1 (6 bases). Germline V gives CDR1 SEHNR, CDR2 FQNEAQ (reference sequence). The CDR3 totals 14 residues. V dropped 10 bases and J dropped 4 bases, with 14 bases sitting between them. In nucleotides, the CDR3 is TGTGCCACAGCTCGGGACACATATAATTCACCCCTCCACTTT. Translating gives CATARDTYNSPLHF.

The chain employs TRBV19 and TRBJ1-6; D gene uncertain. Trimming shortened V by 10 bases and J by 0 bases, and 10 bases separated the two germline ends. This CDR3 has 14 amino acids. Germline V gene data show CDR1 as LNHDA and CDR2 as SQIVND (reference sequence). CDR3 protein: CATSTSSYNSPLHF. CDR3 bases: TGTGCCACCTCAACGAGCTCCTATAATTCACCCCTCCACTTT.

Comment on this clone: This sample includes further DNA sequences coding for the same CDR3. The CDR3: CASSPGQGRYEQYF. CDR3 DNA sequence: TGTGCCAGCTCACCCGGACAGGGCCGTTACGAGCAGTACTTC. The chain has TRBV18 and TRBJ2-7; 8 bases line up with TRBD1. Germline CDR1 reads KGHSH; CDR2 reads LQKENI. V shed 3 bases, J shed 4 bases, and the junction held 5 bases outside the gene matches. There are 14 residues in the CDR3.

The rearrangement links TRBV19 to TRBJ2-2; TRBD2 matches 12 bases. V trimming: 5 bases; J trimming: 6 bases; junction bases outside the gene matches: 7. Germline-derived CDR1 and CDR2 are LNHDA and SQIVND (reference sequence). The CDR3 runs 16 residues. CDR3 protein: CASSLPTSGRAGELFF. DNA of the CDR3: TGTGCCAGTAGTCTCCCGACTAGCGGGAGAGCCGGGGAGCTGTTTTTT.

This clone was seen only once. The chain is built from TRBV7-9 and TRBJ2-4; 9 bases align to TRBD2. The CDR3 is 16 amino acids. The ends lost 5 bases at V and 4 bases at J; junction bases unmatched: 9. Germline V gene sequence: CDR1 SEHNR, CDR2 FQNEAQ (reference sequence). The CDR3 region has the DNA TGTGCCAGCAGCCCTCGACTAGCGGAGGGTAAAAACATTCAGTACTTC. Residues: CASSPRLAEGKNIQYF. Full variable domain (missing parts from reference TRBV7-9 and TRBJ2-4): DTGVSQNPRHKITKRGQNVTFRCDPISEHNRLYWYRQTLGQGPEFLTYFQNEAQLEKSRLLSDRFSAERPKGSFSTLEIQRTEQGDSAMYLCASSPRLAEGKNIQYFGAGTRLSVL.